The present TCR beta chain was sequenced within a study of Ad26.COV2.S vaccination and SARS-CoV-2 variants (dated by TCRdb to about 2021). As for the study more broadly: Vaccine-arm donors came from COV1001, a multicentre, randomized, double-blind, placebo-controlled phase I-IIa trial of Ad26.COV2.S in healthy adults. TCRbeta repertoire sequencing was used to assess the specificity and breadth of SARS-CoV-2-reactive T cell receptors after Ad26.COV2.S vaccination. Ad26.COV2.S was administered intramuscularly at 5 x 10^10 or 1 x 10^11 viral particles, either as a single shot or as two shots given 56 days apart. Investigators remained blinded to trial group allocation during experiments and outcome assessment. Participants in the trial were split at random into five groups of five each, receiving low-dose or high-dose Ad26.COV2.S once or twice, or else placebo on both occasions. A total of some 30 samples were included in the TCR-sequenced set, comprising around 19 Ad26.COV2.S vaccine recipients, 5 placebo recipients and 8 SARS-CoV-2 convalescent individuals. Study-wide conclusions, independent of this receptor: Substantial breadth of spike-specific CD8+ and CD4+ T cell responses was reported after vaccination. Ad26.COV2.S recipients had higher spike-specific TCR breadth than placebo recipients (P = 0.0014). The authors noted that total T cell responses may have been underestimated by the TCR breadth and depth analyses. Comparing responses between vaccine doses or regimens was not something the study was powered to do. Non-spike TCR breadth was comparable between vaccine and placebo recipients, consistent with the vaccine containing only spike.

The immunoSEQ Assay was used to sequence TCRbeta CDR3 regions. After extraction, genomic DNA underwent amplification by bias-controlled multiplex PCR, followed by high-throughput sequencing. As for the authors' bioinformatics: To quantify the absolute abundance of each unique TCRbeta CDR3 region, sequences were collapsed and filtered. T cell fraction was estimated by normalizing TCRbeta template counts to usable DNA, with usable DNA measured through amplification of reference genes found in all nucleated cells. Repertoire TCRs were annotated as SARS-CoV-2-specific when V gene, CDR3 amino acid sequence and J gene were exactly matched to a known reactive TCR set. The reference SARS-CoV-2 TCR set was derived from MIRA and filtered for enrichment in COVID-19-positive ImmuneCODE repertoires, a step that removed public or cross-reactive TCRs. Using the MIRA antigens, annotated TCRs were further analysed by specific ORF or by position within an ORF. Depth was the summed frequency of annotated unique rearrangements, while breadth was defined as annotated unique rearrangements over total unique productive rearrangements. Two-sided Wilcoxon rank-sum tests were applied when comparing TCR breadth between groups. In TCRdb, the immuneACCESS table is reduced to in-frame sequences with V and J assigned. These tables do not hold every clone; where another copy was compared, an unresolved V gene accounts for under half, and the others remain unexplained. Clone size and the V and J calls come from that table; the DNA yielded D and trimming. The sample data list about 480,000 clones, and around 88% of these were observed just once. Jointly, the top ten make up roughly 13% of the sample.

Including the terminal cysteine and phenylalanine, the CDR3 comprises 11 residues. The DNA shown is the 33-base CDR3, in frame from base 1. The germline ends are 8 bases apart after V is trimmed by 3 bases and J by 10 bases. The germline V gene gives CDR1 as ENHRY and CDR2 as SYGVKD. The treatment or condition label, read with the paper, signifies: some 20 received Ad26.COV2.S at low or high dose, single or two shots; several received placebo; per-sample allocation not given. Repertoires of vaccine and placebo recipients were sequenced from samples collected on day 63 after the first injection. Cohort 1b enrolled about two dozen adults aged 18-55 years at a single site in Boston, USA, between 29 July and 7 August 2020. Ad26.COV2.S consisted of a replication-incompetent adenovirus type 26 vector by which a prefusion-stabilized SARS-CoV-2 spike protein from the original Wuhan strain was expressed.

Remarks on this clone: What antigen it recognizes has not been identified. Base qualities are not at hand, and no much larger clone is one base apart.

The chain is encoded by TRBV10-3 joined to TRBJ2-3, and possibly TRBD2, on 5 matching bases. The sequence came from a person aged 18 to 59 who received the Ad26.COV2.S COVID-19 vaccine or a placebo. The sample consisted of peripheral blood, taken in a trial of Ad26.COV2.S vaccine versus placebo. The CDR3 reads CAISDLEAQYF. Here is the DNA: TGTGCCATCAGTGACCTGGAGGCGCAGTATTTT.